This T cell receptor (beta chain) originates from a study of identical twins. Germline assignment: CDR1 DFQATT and CDR2 SNEGSKA (reference sequence). The trim removed 6 bases at V and 5 bases at J, leaving 7 bases unmatched. The CDR3 consists of 14 residues. MiXCR was run by TCRdb on the 5' RACE reads, yielding one entry per CDR3 protein. The repertoire consists of approximately 220,000 distinct CDR3 sequences, with over 8% occurring once and the leading ten covering 5.1%. Sequencing was done on a sample of memory (CD45RO+) T cells sorted from blood. V and J are TRBV20-1 and TRBJ2-2, with 9 positions matching TRBD2. This clonotype was sampled from a woman between 18 and 29 years old in good health. The CDR3 spells CSAILAGRTGELFF. The CDR3 nucleotides are TGCAGTGCGATCCTAGCGGGAAGGACCGGGGAGCTGTTTTTT.